This is a list of T cell receptor beta chains from one sample in a study of blood T cell repertoires in COVID-19. Generated by immunoSEQ multiplex PCR, the TCRdb table keeps only in-frame clones and is missing some. Of about 170,000 clones in the sample, about four fifths were seen once. The sequencing sample was made of peripheral blood. The receptors were gathered from a woman older than 75 with acute or convalescent COVID-19. The CDR3 runs from the conserved cysteine through the conserved F or W. The D gene is left open where the match is weak. Clone size, where shown, is once, few, many, or a class for clones that have expanded.

TRBJ2-1	TRBV5-4	TRBD1	once	TGTGCCAGCAGCTTAGAAACCCAACTACCGGGACAGTCGTTCTTC	CASSLETQLPGQSFF
TRBJ2-7	TRBV7-2	NA	NA	TGTGCCAGCAGCTTAAGCCCCGGTCGATACGAGCAGTACTTC	CASSLSPGRYEQYF
TRBJ2-1	TRBV2	TRBD2	NA	TGTGCCAGCAGTGAACTAAGACTAGCGGACAATGAGCAGTTCTTC	CASSELRLADNEQFF
TRBJ2-1	TRBV7-3	NA	NA	TGTGCCAGCAGCTCCAATGCCCACCGAGCCTACAATGAGCAGTTCTTC	CASSSNAHRAYNEQFF
TRBJ1-2	TRBV4-1	NA	NA	TGCGCCAGCAGCCAAGATAGCAGGGGAGGGGACTATGGCTACACCTTC	CASSQDSRGGDYGYTF
TRBJ1-4	TRBV18	TRBD1	once	TGTGCCAGCTCATCATTACCGGGACAGGGTAATGAAAAACTGTTTTTT	CASSSLPGQGNEKLFF
TRBJ2-5	TRBV3-1/TRBV3-2	TRBD2	NA	TGTGCCAGCAGCCACTTTAGACTAGCGGGGTTACAAGAGACCCAGTACTTC	CASSHFRLAGLQETQYF
TRBJ2-1	TRBV28	TRBD2	NA	TGTGCCAGCAGTCCCCGACTAGCGGGAAGCTCCTACAATGAGCAGTTCTTC	CASSPRLAGSSYNEQFF
TRBJ2-2	TRBV18	NA	NA	TGTGCCAGCTCACCTACAGAGCTCCTTCCGAACACCGGGGAGCTGTTTTTT	CASSPTELLPNTGELFF
TRBJ1-3	TRBV25-1	TRBD1	NA	TGTGCCAGCAGTCCCCAGGGGGCCGGAAACACCATATATTTT	CASSPQGAGNTIYF
TRBJ2-1	TRBV7-6	TRBD1	NA	TGTGCCAGCAGCTTGAGTGGACAGGGGGCATCGAATGAGCAGTTCTTC	CASSLSGQGASNEQFF
TRBJ1-5	TRBV6-5	TRBD1	NA	TGTGCCAGCACCCTACTAAGGACAGGGAATCAGCCCCAGCATTTT	CASTLLRTGNQPQHF
TRBJ1-5	TRBV30	NA	NA	TGTGCCTGGAGTGTTCGACAGCTTGATCAGCCCCAGCATTTT	CAWSVRQLDQPQHF
TRBJ1-4	TRBV6-6	TRBD1	NA	TGTGCCAGCAGTTACTTCGGGACAGCAACTAATGAAAAACTGTTTTTT	CASSYFGTATNEKLFF
TRBJ2-1	TRBV5-1	TRBD2	NA	TGCGCCAGCAGCGGACAACCGACTAGCGGTTACAATGAGCAGTTCTTC	CASSGQPTSGYNEQFF
TRBJ2-3	TRBV19	NA	NA	TGTGCCAGTAGTATGAGGAGCAATCAGCCCCAGTATTTT	CASSMRSNQPQYF
TRBJ2-5	TRBV7-9	NA	NA	TGTGCCAGCAGCGCCGGGGAGGAGACCCAGTACTTC	CASSAGEETQYF
TRBJ2-3	TRBV5-8	NA	NA	TGTGCCAGCAGCCCGGACATTCCTAGCACAGATACGCAGTATTTT	CASSPDIPSTDTQYF
TRBJ2-2	TRBV5-4	NA	NA	TGTGCCAGCCGGGAGAGCACCGGGGAGCTGTTTTTT	CASRESTGELFF
TRBJ2-7	TRBV20-1	NA	once	TGCAGTGCTAGTGAGGGGAGCTCCTACGAGCAGTACTTC	CSASEGSSYEQYF
TRBJ2-2	TRBV9	NA	NA	TGTGCCAGCCAATTGACAGGAAACTCCGGGGAGCTGTTTTTT	CASQLTGNSGELFF
TRBJ2-4	TRBV7-2	TRBD2	NA	TGTGCCAGCAGCTTAAGTGGACTAGCCAACATTCAGTACTTC	CASSLSGLANIQYF
TRBJ2-7	TRBV10-3	NA	NA	TGTGCCATCAGACTCTCAGGGGACGAGCAGTACTTC	CAIRLSGDEQYF
TRBJ1-1	TRBV29-1	NA	NA	TGCAGCGTCTCCACAGGGTCTGGCACTGAAGCTTTCTTT	CSVSTGSGTEAFF
TRBJ2-7	TRBV6-1	TRBD2	many	TGTGCCAGCAGTGAAGCGGGCTGGGTAGCGGGGAGCTCCTACGAGCAGTACTTC	CASSEAGWVAGSSYEQYF
TRBJ2-7	TRBV5-1	NA	NA	TGCGCCAGCAGCTTGACGGGACTCCTGAACGAGCAGTACTTC	CASSLTGLLNEQYF
TRBJ2-7	TRBV6-5	TRBD1	NA	TGTGCCAGCAGTCCAACGGGACAGACCTACGAGCAGTACTTC	CASSPTGQTYEQYF
TRBJ1-6	TRBV19	NA	NA	TGTGCCAGTAGTATACCAGAGCACGGGTCACCCCTCCACTTT	CASSIPEHGSPLHF
TRBJ1-5	TRBV19	NA	NA	TGTGCCAGTAGTATTTCTCAGGGAAGGAATCAGCCCCAGCATTTT	CASSISQGRNQPQHF
TRBJ1-2	TRBV5-1	NA	NA	TGCGCCAGCAGCCAGGACAGCGCTAACTATGGCTACACCTTC	CASSQDSANYGYTF
TRBJ2-1	TRBV7-2	NA	NA	TGTGCCAGCAGCTCCCCCACTACACATGAGCAGTTCTTC	CASSSPTTHEQFF
TRBJ1-1	TRBV30	NA	once	TGTGCCTGCCAAACTAATAGGAACACTGAAGCTTTCTTT	CACQTNRNTEAFF
TRBJ1-6	TRBV14	NA	NA	TGTGCCAGCAGCCAATTACTGGGCAATTCACCCCTCCACTTT	CASSQLLGNSPLHF
TRBJ2-7	TRBV3-1/TRBV3-2	NA	NA	TGTGCCAGCAGCCAAGTTACAGGCCAGCAGGCCTACGAGCAGTACTTC	CASSQVTGQQAYEQYF
TRBJ2-3	TRBV24-1	TRBD1	NA	TGTGCCACCAGTGATGAGGGACAGGGCCTCACAGATACGCAGTATTTT	CATSDEGQGLTDTQYF
TRBJ2-1	TRBV19	NA	NA	TGTGCCACCCACCTGAGGTTCGCGGGTTTCGACAATGAGCAGTTCTTC	CATHLRFAGFDNEQFF
TRBJ2-7	TRBV27	NA	NA	TGTGCCAGCAGGGGCGTAGTGGGGGCCTCCTACGAGCAGTACTTC	CASRGVVGASYEQYF
TRBJ2-1	TRBV10-3	TRBD2	NA	TGTGCCATCAGTGAGTCAGCACTAGCGGGTACCCACAATGAGCAGTTCTTC	CAISESALAGTHNEQFF
TRBJ1-1	TRBV6-1	NA	many	TGTGCCAGCAGTGAAGCCAGAGACAGCGAAGCTTTCTTT	CASSEARDSEAFF
TRBJ2-3	TRBV3-1/TRBV3-2	TRBD2	NA	TGTGCCAGCAGCCAAGATCGGTGGGGGGAGGGGTATTTT	CASSQDRWGEGYF
TRBJ1-4	TRBV6-1	NA	NA	TGTGCCAGCAGTGAGCGAACCATACCCACTTTT	CASSERTIPTF